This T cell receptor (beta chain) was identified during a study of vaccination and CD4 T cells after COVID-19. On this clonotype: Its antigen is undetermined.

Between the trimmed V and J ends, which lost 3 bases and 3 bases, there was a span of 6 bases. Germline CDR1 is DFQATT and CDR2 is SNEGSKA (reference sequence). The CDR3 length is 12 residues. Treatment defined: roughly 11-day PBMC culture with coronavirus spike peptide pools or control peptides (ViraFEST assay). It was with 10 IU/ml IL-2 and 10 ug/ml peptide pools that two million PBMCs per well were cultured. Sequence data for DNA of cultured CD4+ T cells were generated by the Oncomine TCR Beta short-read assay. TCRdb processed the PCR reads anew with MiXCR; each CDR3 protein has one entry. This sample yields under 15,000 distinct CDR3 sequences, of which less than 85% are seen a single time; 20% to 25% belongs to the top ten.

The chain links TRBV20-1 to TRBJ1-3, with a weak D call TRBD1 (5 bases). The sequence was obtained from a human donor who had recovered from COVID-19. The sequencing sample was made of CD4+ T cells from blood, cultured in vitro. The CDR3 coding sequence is TGCAGTGCTAGGGGGCTTGGAAACACCATATATTTT. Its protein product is CSARGLGNTIYF.